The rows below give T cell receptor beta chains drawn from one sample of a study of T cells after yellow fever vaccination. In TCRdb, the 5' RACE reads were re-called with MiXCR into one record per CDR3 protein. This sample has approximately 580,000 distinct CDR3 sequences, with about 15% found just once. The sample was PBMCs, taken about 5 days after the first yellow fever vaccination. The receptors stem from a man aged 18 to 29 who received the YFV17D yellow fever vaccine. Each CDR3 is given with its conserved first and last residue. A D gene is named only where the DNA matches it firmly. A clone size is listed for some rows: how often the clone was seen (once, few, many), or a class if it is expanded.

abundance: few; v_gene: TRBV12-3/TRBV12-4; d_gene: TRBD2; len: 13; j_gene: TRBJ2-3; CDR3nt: TGTGCCAGCGGACTAGCAGTAACAGATACGCAGTATTTT; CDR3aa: CASGLAVTDTQYF
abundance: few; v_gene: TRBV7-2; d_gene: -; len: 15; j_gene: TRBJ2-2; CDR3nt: TGTGCCAGCAAGTTTTCACTAGGCGACACCGGGGAGCTGTTTTTT; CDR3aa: CASKFSLGDTGELFF
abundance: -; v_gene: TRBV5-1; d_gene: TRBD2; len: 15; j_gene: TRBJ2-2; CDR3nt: TGCGCCAGCAGAAGCGGGGGGGCGAACACCGGGGAGCTGTTTTTT; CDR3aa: CASRSGGANTGELFF
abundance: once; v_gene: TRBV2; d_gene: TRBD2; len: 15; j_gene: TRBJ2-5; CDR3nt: TGTGCCAGCAGTGACGCAGCGGGGGGGCAAGAGACCCAGTACTTC; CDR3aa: CASSDAAGGQETQYF
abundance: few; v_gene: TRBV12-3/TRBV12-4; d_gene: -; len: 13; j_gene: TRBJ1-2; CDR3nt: TGTGCCAGCAGTCCCGGGGGCGCGGATGGCTACACCTTC; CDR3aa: CASSPGGADGYTF
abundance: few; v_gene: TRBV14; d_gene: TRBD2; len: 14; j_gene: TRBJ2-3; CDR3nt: TGTGCCAGCAGCCCCTGGGGGGGATCTGATACGCAGTATTTT; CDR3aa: CASSPWGGSDTQYF
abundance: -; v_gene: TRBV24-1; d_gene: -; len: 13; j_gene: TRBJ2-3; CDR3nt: TGTGCCACCAGTCAAACGGGAGCAGATACGCAGTATTTT; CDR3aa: CATSQTGADTQYF
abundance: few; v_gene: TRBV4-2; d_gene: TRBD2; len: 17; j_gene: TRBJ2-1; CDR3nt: TGTGCCAGCAGCCAAGTTGGAGCGGGGGGATCATACAATGAGCAGTTCTTC; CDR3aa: CASSQVGAGGSYNEQFF
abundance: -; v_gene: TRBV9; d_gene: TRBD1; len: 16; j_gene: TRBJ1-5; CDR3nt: TGTGCCAGCAGCCCGAGTGGCGACAGGGGGTATCAGCCCCAGCATTTT; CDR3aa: CASSPSGDRGYQPQHF
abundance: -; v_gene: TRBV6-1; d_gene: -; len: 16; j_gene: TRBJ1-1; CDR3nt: TGTGCCAGCAGACAGCAACTGCTGGGGGCGAACACTGAAGCTTTCTTT; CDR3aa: CASRQQLLGANTEAFF
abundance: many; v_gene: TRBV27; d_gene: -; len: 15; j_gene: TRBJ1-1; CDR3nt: TGTGCCAGCAGTGCCCGAAAATATCCGAACACTGAAGCTTTCTTT; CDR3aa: CASSARKYPNTEAFF
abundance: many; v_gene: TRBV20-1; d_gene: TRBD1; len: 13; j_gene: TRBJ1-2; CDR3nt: TGCAGTGCTCCCGACAGGGACCTCTATGGCTACACCTTC; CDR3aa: CSAPDRDLYGYTF
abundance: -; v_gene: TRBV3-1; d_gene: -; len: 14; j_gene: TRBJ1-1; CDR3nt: TGTGCCAGCAGCCTCGGTTGGATGGACACTGAAGCTTTCTTT; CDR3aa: CASSLGWMDTEAFF
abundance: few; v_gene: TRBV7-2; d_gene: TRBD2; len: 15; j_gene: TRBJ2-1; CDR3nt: TGTGCCAGCAGCGTTGGGACTAGCGGATACAATGAGCAGTTCTTC; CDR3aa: CASSVGTSGYNEQFF
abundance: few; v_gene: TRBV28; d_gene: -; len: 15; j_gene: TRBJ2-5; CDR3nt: TGTGCCAGCAGTCCCGGGGGATCGGTTGGAGAGACCCAGTACTTC; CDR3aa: CASSPGGSVGETQYF
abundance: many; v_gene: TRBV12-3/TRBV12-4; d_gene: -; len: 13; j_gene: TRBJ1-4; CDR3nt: TGTGCCAGCAGTTTACTGAGGTTTGAAAAACTGTTTTTT; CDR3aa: CASSLLRFEKLFF
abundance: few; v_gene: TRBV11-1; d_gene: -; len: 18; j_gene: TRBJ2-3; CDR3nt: TGTGCCAGCAGCCTCCCGAACCCACAGGAGACTAGCACAGATACGCAGTATTTT; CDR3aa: CASSLPNPQETSTDTQYF
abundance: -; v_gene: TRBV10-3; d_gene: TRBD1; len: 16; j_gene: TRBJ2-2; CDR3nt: TGTGCCACCAGGACAGGGGGCGCGAAGGACACCGGGGAGCTGTTTTTT; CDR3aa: CATRTGGAKDTGELFF
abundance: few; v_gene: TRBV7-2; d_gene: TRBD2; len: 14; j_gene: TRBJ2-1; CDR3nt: TGTGCCAGCAGCACCCGCCGAAGCGGGACGTGGCAGTTCTTC; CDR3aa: CASSTRRSGTWQFF
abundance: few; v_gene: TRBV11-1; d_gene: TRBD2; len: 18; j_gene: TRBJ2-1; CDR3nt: TGTGCCAGCAGCTTCCACTTCGGACTAGCGGGTAGCTACAATGAGCAGTTCTTC; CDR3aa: CASSFHFGLAGSYNEQFF
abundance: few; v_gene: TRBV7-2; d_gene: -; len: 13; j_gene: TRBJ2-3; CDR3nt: TGTGCCAGCAGCTCCATTGGGTGGGTTGAGGTTAATTTT; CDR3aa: CASSSIGWVEVNF
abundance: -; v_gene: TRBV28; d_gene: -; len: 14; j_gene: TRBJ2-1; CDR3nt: TGTGCCAGTATCACTCCGGGTCCAACAGCGGAGCAGTTCTTC; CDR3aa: CASITPGPTAEQFF
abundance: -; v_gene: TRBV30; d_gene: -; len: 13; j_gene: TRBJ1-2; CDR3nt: TGTGCCTGGGCAGAACCGTTCAACTATGGCTACACCTTC; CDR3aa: CAWAEPFNYGYTF
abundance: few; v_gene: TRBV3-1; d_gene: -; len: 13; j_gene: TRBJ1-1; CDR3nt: TGTGCCAGCAGCCTTTTCGAAGGGGCTGAAGCTTTCTTT; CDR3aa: CASSLFEGAEAFF
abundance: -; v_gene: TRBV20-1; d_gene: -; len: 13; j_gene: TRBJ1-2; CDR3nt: TGCAGTGCTAGCTGGGAACAGGGCTTTGGCTACACCTTC; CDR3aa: CSASWEQGFGYTF
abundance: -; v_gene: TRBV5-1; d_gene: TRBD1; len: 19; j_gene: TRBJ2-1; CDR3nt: TGCGCCAGCAGCTTGGCCGAGACAGGGGGCGGCCCGAGAGACAATGAGCAGTTCTTC; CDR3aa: CASSLAETGGGPRDNEQFF
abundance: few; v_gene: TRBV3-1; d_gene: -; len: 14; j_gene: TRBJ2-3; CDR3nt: TGTGCCAGCAGCCAATCAGGGTCAGCGGATACGCAGTATTTT; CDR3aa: CASSQSGSADTQYF
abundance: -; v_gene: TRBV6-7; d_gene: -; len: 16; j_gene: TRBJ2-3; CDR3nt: TGTGCCAGCAGTTACTCGAAAGTCGGCTTCCTAGATACGCAGTATTTT; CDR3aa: CASSYSKVGFLDTQYF
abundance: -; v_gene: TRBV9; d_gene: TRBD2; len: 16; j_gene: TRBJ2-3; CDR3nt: TGTGCCAGCAGCGTGCCTAGCGGGGGGTCCAGAGATACGCAGTATTTT; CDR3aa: CASSVPSGGSRDTQYF
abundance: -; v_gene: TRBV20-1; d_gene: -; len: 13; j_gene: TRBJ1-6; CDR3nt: TGCAGTGCTAGAGGAGGGAGGGAATCACCCCTCCACTTT; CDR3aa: CSARGGRESPLHF
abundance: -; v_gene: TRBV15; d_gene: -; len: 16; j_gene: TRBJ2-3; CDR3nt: TGTGCCACCAGCAGAGATTCGAGCAGGACCTCAGATACGCAGTATTTT; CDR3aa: CATSRDSSRTSDTQYF
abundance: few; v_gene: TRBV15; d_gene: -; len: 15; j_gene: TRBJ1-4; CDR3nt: TGTGCCACCAGCAACCGAACCACAGGGAACGAAAAACTGTTTTTT; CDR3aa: CATSNRTTGNEKLFF
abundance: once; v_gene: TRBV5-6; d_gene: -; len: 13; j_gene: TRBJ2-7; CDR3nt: TGTGCCAGCGTGGAGTTGCTCGCGGGGGAGCAGTACTTC; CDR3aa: CASVELLAGEQYF
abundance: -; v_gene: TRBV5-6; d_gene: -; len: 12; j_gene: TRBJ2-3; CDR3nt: TGTGCCAGCAGCCAGAGTGGGGGTACGCAGTATTTT; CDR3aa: CASSQSGGTQYF
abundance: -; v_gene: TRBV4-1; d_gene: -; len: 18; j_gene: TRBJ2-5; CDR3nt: TGCGCCAGCAGCTCAAAGCGTCCTTATGCCGGGGTAAGAGAGACCCAGTACTTC; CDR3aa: CASSSKRPYAGVRETQYF
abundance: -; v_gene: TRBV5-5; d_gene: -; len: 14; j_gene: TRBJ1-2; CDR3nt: TGTGCCAGCAGCCCCCTCCCTCTTCTCTATGGCTACACCTTC; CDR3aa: CASSPLPLLYGYTF
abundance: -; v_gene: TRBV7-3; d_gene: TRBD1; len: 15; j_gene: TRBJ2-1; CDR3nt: TGTGCCAGCCGGGCAGGGGGCGGCTTGGACTATGAGCAGTTCTTC; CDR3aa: CASRAGGGLDYEQFF
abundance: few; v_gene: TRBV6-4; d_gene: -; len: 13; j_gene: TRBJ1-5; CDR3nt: TGTGCCAGCAGTGCTCAGGGTGGCCAGCCCCAGCATTTT; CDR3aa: CASSAQGGQPQHF